This TCR beta chain is drawn from a study of cytomegalovirus exposure and HLA in healthy donors (dated by TCRdb to 2015 to 2018). Regarding the study in general: An earlier analysis of fewer than 750 of the donors reported around 280 Gb of sequence data and about 120 million unique TCR beta sequences obtained from about 170 million T cells. Across around 400 genotyped donors of the cohort, an average of approximately 220,000 unique TCR beta nucleotide sequences per donor were sequenced, and around 19% of those sequences were non-productive. An early release that covered more than 550 HLA-typed donors contained approximately 320 gigabases of sequencing data and 75 million to 100 million unique TCR sequences. Because of strong linkage in the cohort, a handful of DR-DQ haplotypes were treated as single units for association and clustering. In addition to the first cohort of 500 to 850 subjects, a separate validation cohort of around 110 different subjects was used. A later analysis re-examined previously published TCR beta repertoires from over 500 donors and added high-resolution HLA genotyping to investigate patterns of TCR occurrence. The genetic ancestry cluster associated with self-reported Caucasian donors included roughly 84% of the roughly 400 genotyped donors. A later genetic analysis used genome-wide SNP genotypes for about 65% of the 666 donors, treating that subset as a discovery cohort. To decide whether each TCR beta V gene segment behaved as functional or pseudogenic, an earlier analysis of over 500 of the donors relied on high-throughput TCR beta sequencing. Both class I and class II loci were covered by HLA typing, at four-digit resolution. In the later analysis, no new phenotypic data were used to find candidate immune exposures; instead, reliance was placed on TCR beta sequences and their occurrence across donors. The number of donors typed differed by locus, with about 629-640 for A, B, C, DRB1 and DQB1, about 500 for DQA1, some 570 for DPA1, and approximately 470 for DPB1. The T cell repertoires of 700 or so subjects were profiled by immunosequencing and related to cytomegalovirus serostatus. All discovery cohort repertoires had been generated using a single sequencing platform. Donor age, sex, ethnicity and CMV serostatus were compiled alongside the repertoire data. The study aimed to test whether cataloging public T cell receptors could reveal signatures of past pathogen exposure. The study combined high-throughput TCR immunosequencing, statistical association of individual TCRs with disease status, and machine learning to predict cytomegalovirus infection status.

The cysteine opens and the phenylalanine closes a CDR3 of 15 amino acids. The read is trimmed to its CDR3 DNA, 45 bases read in frame from base 1. A distance of 19 bases separates the germline ends of V and J, which lose 6 bases and 5 bases respectively. CDR1 and CDR2, per the germline V gene, are MNHNS and SASEGT. Overall study results and their limits: The cohort was sequenced for TCR beta chains only, and without alpha or paired-chain data the features that could be detected were limited. In a later genetic analysis, a missense DCLRE1C variant was associated with V-gene and J-gene trimming of TCR beta chains, and the association was replicated in an independent cohort. When HLA alleles, especially DR and DQ, strongly co-occurred, TCR associations were difficult to assign to individual alleles. The presence/absence analyses assumed that sequencing depth was roughly uniform across donors, and that assumption may not be true. Correlated functional status among segregating V segments might reflect linkage disequilibrium, but an unknown experimental factor could not be ruled out. The 87-base-pair reads could not distinguish some IMGT-functional V segments, including TRBV6-2 and TRBV6-3, so those segments were excluded. CMV serostatus was the only immune exposure information available for the cohort. In a later analysis, several top co-occurrence clusters were reported to appear linked to parvovirus B19, influenza, CMV and Epstein-Barr virus. A further reported finding was that TCR beta sequences accurately predicted the HLA-A and HLA-B alleles for most subjects in the first cohort. The classifier was reported to diagnose cytomegalovirus status with high specificity and sensitivity in both the original and validation cohorts. In a later analysis, the rate of TCR association differed among HLA loci, with DRB1 alleles having the most associated TCRs and HLA-C alleles having the fewest. A few of the identified cytomegalovirus-associated TCR beta chains were confirmed in vitro to be specific for cytomegalovirus antigens. A later analysis found that most CMV-associated TCR beta chains appeared HLA-restricted, with HLA associations seemingly driven largely by CMV exposure. While some public TCRs were present in many individuals, most TCR sequences turned up only very rarely across donors. Specific HLA alleles were associated with 15,000 to 20,000 TCR beta sequences at a false discovery rate of 0.05 in a later analysis. Compared with equally common non-associated chains, HLA-associated TCR beta chains in a later analysis were more clonally expanded and had lower generation probabilities. In a later genetic analysis, fewer N-insertions in productive TCRs were reported among donors in an Asian-associated ancestry cluster than the approximately 670-donor mean. The sequencing pipeline was judged likely to have produced a cluster of highly shared sequence variants as a technical artifact. In an earlier analysis of more than 450 of the donors, most TCR beta V segments were observed in productive rearrangements about 90% or about 30% of the time, broadly matching IMGT annotations. Because some donors lacked HLA typing at each locus, the association tests relied only on the typed subset. It was suggested by the authors that the approach could potentially be generalized to other disease states and immunological phenotypes. The study listed approximately 150 TCR beta chains as associated with cytomegalovirus. About 15 rarely observed V segments, including chromosome 9 orphons, were excluded from the earlier analysis of just under 600 of the donors because counts were too low.

The cohort consisted of 600 to 750 healthy bone marrow donors. At the time of sampling, all cohort members were nominally healthy, though unrecorded immune exposures were likely present. The donor was CMV seropositive and was included in the group of about 290 seropositive cohort members. Each donor provided a peripheral blood sample, and peripheral blood mononuclear cells were used for TCR beta sequencing. The Qiagen DNeasy Blood Extraction Kit was used to extract genomic DNA from the blood cell samples. The library was prepared using the immunoSEQ multiplex PCR assay. The multiplex PCR relied on a mix of 60 forward primers for TCR Vbeta segments and 13 reverse primers for TCR Jbeta segments. The CDR3 region of rearranged TCR beta genes was amplified from genomic DNA with a multiplex PCR assay. Amplified TCR beta libraries were sequenced as 87-base-pair reads on the Illumina HiSeq System. Per the source publication's procedure: Across the 700 or so repertoires, a later analysis counted tens of millions of unique TCR beta chains, 8.5 million to 12 million of which were shared by at least two donors. To remove PCR and sequencing errors, raw reads were error-corrected and collapsed into unique sequences using a nearest-neighbor algorithm that merged closely related sequences. To assign V, D and J gene segments, CDR3 sequences were aligned to IMGT reference sequences. Each retained sequence needed at least a six-nucleotide match to both a V gene segment and a J gene segment. A rearrangement was called productive if the CDR3 had no stop codons and remained in frame with V and J, and every other rearrangement was called non-productive. Following IMGT convention, CDR3 was defined as the stretch from the second conserved V-encoded cysteine to the conserved J-encoded phenylalanine. In an earlier analysis of approximately 500 of the donors, sequences lacking an unambiguous match to a single V gene segment were excluded. An earlier analysis of over 450 of the donors classified V segments as functional when productive rearrangements were above 56.7% and as segregating when the standard deviation between donors was above 5%. A statistical classification framework was built for diagnosing cytomegalovirus status from the catalog of TCR beta chain sequences. V and J gene assignment, in a later analysis, came from comparing TCR nucleotide sequences with IMGT/GENE-DB human TR gene sequences. Using the TCRdist pipeline, a later analysis assigned CDR3 sequences along with most-parsimonious VDJ recombination scenarios. In a later analysis, every TCR beta chain was defined by the combination of its CDR3 amino acid sequence and its V-gene family, and reads without a unique V-gene family were dropped. To address suspected cross-contamination and a sequencing artifact, a later analysis removed around 600 highly shared, low-generation-probability nucleotide sequences. For each public chain, a later analysis derived a clonal expansion index from normalized ranks of inferred template counts within each repertoire. Generation probabilities in a later analysis came from a VDJ recombination model fitted to out-of-frame rearrangements, and those results were checked against IGoR. Hypergeometric tests were used in a later analysis to score TCR-TCR, TCR-HLA and TCR-CMV co-occurrence, with a repertoire-size bias correction applied to the TCR pairs. A later analysis estimated false discovery rates by permuting HLA or CMV assignments 20 times. In a later analysis, co-occurring TCRs were grouped using DBSCAN, with TCRdist sequence similarity added in when clustering inside HLA-allele-positive subsets. Repertoires with fewer than 30,000 or more than 120,000 public chains were left out of co-occurrence clustering, as were five repertoires with anomalous nucleotide sharing. The table was pulled from immuneACCESS by TCRdb, which kept in-frame rearrangements only. Such tables lose some clones; where checked, under half of the loss comes from unresolved V genes, and the rest has no known cause. V, J and clone size are taken as reported in that table, and D and trimming were inferred from the DNA itself. The sample table records about 150,000 clones; 73% of these occur just once. In total, the top ten clones hold about 4.9% of the sample.

Concerning this clone: The antigen it recognizes is unknown. Base-call qualities are not available, and no considerably larger clone is one nucleotide away.

Recombination connected TRBV6-1 to TRBJ1-1; perhaps TRBD1 is the D gene, with 5 bases matching. The sample consisted of PBMCs. This receptor was obtained from a woman between 18 and 30 years old in good health and CMV-seropositive. The DNA reads as follows: TGTGCCAGCAGCGCCTCCCTGGGGGGGGGAACTGAAGCTTTCTTT. It is translated as CASSASLGGGTEAFF.